The 27 T cell receptor beta chains in this list originate from one sample, sequenced in a study of OX40 agonist ivuxolimab in advanced cancers. The library was obtained by the immunoSEQ multiplex PCR assay. Here the immuneACCESS table is served through TCRdb, limited to in-frame sequences with V and J called. Missing clones are a known gap in these copies; in checked studies unresolved V genes cover under half, and the rest lacks a known reason. Recorded for this sample are about 93,000 clones; approximately 94% of them occurred a single time. Around 3% of the sample lies in the top ten. Here the sequenced sample was CD4+ or CD8+ T cells sorted from blood, taken in a trial of the OX40 agonist ivuxolimab. Receptor source: an adult with an advanced solid tumor such as melanoma, head and neck, liver or kidney cancer.

This chain uses TRBV28 with TRBJ2-5; 9 nucleotides line up with TRBD2. The CDR3 runs to 15 residues. CDR1 MDHEN and CDR2 SYDVKM come from the germline V gene. Trimming removed 5 bases from V and 5 bases from J; junction bases left unmatched: 9. CDR3 sequence reads: CASSLLAGRAETQYF. CDR3 in DNA: TGTGCCAGCAGTCTACTAGCGGGTCGGGCGGAGACCCAGTACTTC. Drawing the rest from reference TRBV28 and TRBJ2-5, the complete variable domain is DVKVTQSSRYLVKRTGEKVFLECVQDMDHENMFWYRQDPGLGLRLIYFSYDVKMKEKGDIPEGYSVSREKKERFSLILESASTNQTSMYLCASSLLAGRAETQYFGPGTRLLVL.

The rearrangement joins TRBV27 to TRBJ1-1; maybe TRBD1 (6 bases). The CDR3 covers 16 residues. Germline lookup yields CDR1 MNHEY and CDR2 SMNVEV (reference sequence). The V gene lost 3 bases and the J gene lost 2 bases, with 16 bases spanning the gap. The CDR3 DNA reads TGTGCCAGCAGTTTTCGAGGAGGGGGGTTAAACACTGAAGCTTTCTTT. Translation gives CASSFRGGGLNTEAFF.

The V and J genes are TRBV6-1 and TRBJ2-7; tentative D call: TRBD2 (5 bases). The CDR3 extends over 15 amino acids. Germline V gene lookup returns CDR1 MNHNS and CDR2 SASEGT. The germline V and J ends were trimmed by 10 bases and 3 bases, with 22 bases remaining between them. The CDR3 is CATRGRVNPNYEQYF. The CDR3 bases are TGTGCCACCCGCGGGCGGGTGAACCCTAACTACGAGCAGTACTTC.

This clone has more than one count but fewer than ten. J is TRBJ1-1 and V is TRBV4-1; 9 nucleotides match TRBD1. V lost 3 bases to trimming and J lost 9 bases; unmatched junction nucleotides: 8. This CDR3 contains 14 residues. Germline V gene lookup returns CDR1 MGHRA and CDR2 YSYEKL. This CDR3 reads CASSHKTGGFKAFF. CDR3 DNA: TGCGCCAGCAGCCACAAAACAGGGGGCTTTAAAGCTTTCTTT.

This clone showed up just once. The chain carries TRBV11-2 and TRBJ2-7; D uncertain. There are 13 residues in the CDR3. Germline CDR1 and CDR2: SGHAT and FQNNGV. V was cut by 5 bases and J by 6 bases, with 14 bases left in between. The CDR3 protein is CASSHLTLPEQYF. CDR3 DNA sequence: TGTGCCAGCAGCCACCTGACACTTCCCGAGCAGTACTTC.

This clone was counted once. The V call is TRBV30, the J call TRBJ1-5; no reliable D call. The V gene's germline CDR1 is GTSNPN and CDR2 SVGIG (reference sequence). Deletions cut 5 bases from V and 1 base from J, with 15 bases between. The CDR3 sequence is 15 residues long. The CDR3 is CAWGVTLGSNQPQHF. The CDR3 DNA sequence: TGTGCCTGGGGGGTAACCCTGGGAAGCAATCAGCCCCAGCATTTT.

The chain links TRBV7-2 to TRBJ1-5; TRBD1 is a possible D gene (5 bases). From germline, CDR1 is SGHTA and CDR2 FQGNSA. V lost 1 base, J lost 7 bases, and 11 bases lay in between. This CDR3 has 14 amino acids. CDR3 protein: CASSLEGVWQPQHF. The CDR3 region has the DNA TGTGCCAGCAGCTTAGAAGGGGTTTGGCAGCCCCAGCATTTT. The entire variable domain, with the rest obtained from reference TRBV7-2 and TRBJ1-5, is as follows: GAGVSQSPSNKVTEKGKDVELRCDPISGHTALYWYRQSLGQGLEFLIYFQGNSAPDKSGLPSDRFSAERTGGSVSTLTIQRTQQEDSAVYLCASSLEGVWQPQHFGDGTRLSIL.

The chain recombines TRBV27 with TRBJ2-2; D gene unclear. The CDR3 is 14 residues long. Trimming left V 5 bases short and J 4 bases short, with 11 bases between. Germline CDR1 and CDR2: MNHEY and SMNVEV (reference sequence). The CDR3 here is CASSHGWATGELFF. In DNA form, the CDR3 reads TGTGCCAGCAGTCACGGGTGGGCCACCGGGGAGCTGTTTTTT.

This chain uses TRBV4-3 with TRBJ2-1; D not certain. V dropped 0 bases and J dropped 4 bases, with 10 bases sitting between them. The CDR3 runs 15 residues. From germline, CDR1 is LGHNA and CDR2 YSLEER. CDR3 loop: CASSQDQASYNEQFF. The CDR3 DNA sequence: TGCGCCAGCAGCCAAGATCAGGCTTCTTACAATGAGCAGTTCTTC.

This chain links TRBV4-1 with TRBJ1-2, with 12 bases aligning to TRBD1. Looked up from germline, CDR1 is MGHRA and CDR2 is YSYEKL. There are 15 residues in the CDR3. The V segment lost 8 bases and the J segment 0 bases; nucleotides outside the gene matches: 4. CDR3 loop: CASSGQGATNYGYTF. In DNA form, the CDR3 reads TGCGCCAGCTCGGGACAGGGGGCGACTAACTATGGCTACACCTTC.

This clone was counted a single time. This chain links TRBV7-3 with TRBJ2-5, with D unclear. Trimming stripped 4 bases from V and 1 base from J, with 1 base between. The CDR3 extends over 11 amino acids. CDR1 is SGHTA, CDR2 FQGTGA, per germline. Here the CDR3 DNA reads TGTGCCAGCAGCTCCCAAGAGACCCAGTACTTC. This sequence encodes CASSSQETQYF.

The chain couples TRBV21-1 to TRBJ2-5; the DNA was not compared with TRBD2, the D call given in the table. TRBV21-1 is a documented pseudogene. CDR3 length equals 19 residues. CDR3 protein: CASSISGTSGNRAGETQYF. The CDR3 DNA sequence: TGTGCCAGCAGCATAAGCGGGACTAGCGGGAATCGGGCGGGAGAGACCCAGTACTTC.

This clone was picked up a small number of times. The gene calls are TRBV14 and TRBJ2-7, with D perhaps TRBD1 (5 bases). Germline values: CDR1 SGHDN, CDR2 FVKESK. The V end lost 0 bases, the J end lost 0 bases, and 9 bases lay between the germline ends. CDR3 length equals 15 residues. Written as DNA, the CDR3 is TGTGCCAGCAGCCAAGATTGGGGCCGCTCCTACGAGCAGTACTTC. Encoded protein: CASSQDWGRSYEQYF.

This clone was seen just once. The rearrangement joins TRBV6-8 to TRBJ1-1, with D hard to call. The V end was cut by 4 bases, the J end by 3 bases, with 12 bases between. Germline V lookup: CDR1 MNHGY, CDR2 SAAAGT. The CDR3 contains 14 residues. The CDR3 DNA follows: TGTGCCAGCAGTTCCCGGGTTAGTTACACTGAAGCTTTCTTT. This gives the protein CASSSRVSYTEAFF.

The chain combines TRBV4-1 with TRBJ1-1; D is possibly TRBD1 (6 bases). The CDR3 is made up of 13 amino acids. Germline V gene lookup returns CDR1 MGHRA and CDR2 YSYEKL. Trimming pared 4 bases from V and 0 bases from J, leaving 6 bases between. The chain's CDR3 is CASSRTVNTEAFF. CDR3 sequence (DNA): TGCGCCAGCAGCCGGACAGTGAACACTGAAGCTTTCTTT.

This rearrangement joins TRBV6-5 to TRBJ2-6; TRBD1 might be the D (6 bases). V dropped 5 bases and J dropped 1 base, with 9 bases sitting between them. The CDR3 consists of 15 residues. Germline CDR1 reads MNHEY; CDR2 reads SVGAGI. DNA of the CDR3: TGTGCCAGCAGTCTACAGGGATCTGGGGCCAACGTCCTGACTTTC. This sequence encodes CASSLQGSGANVLTF.

This chain connects TRBV6-1 to TRBJ1-5, with D maybe TRBD1 (6 bases). CDR3 length: 13 residues. Germline V gene sequence: CDR1 MNHNS, CDR2 SASEGT. V lost 8 bases to trimming and J lost 4 bases, with 12 bases between them. The CDR3 region is CASAQGPNQPQHF. The CDR3 nucleotides read TGTGCCAGCGCCCAGGGGCCGAATCAGCCCCAGCATTTT.

J is TRBJ2-7 and V is TRBV10-3; TRBD1 agrees at 9 bases. J was trimmed by 1 base and V by 5 bases; bases with no gene match: 3. The CDR3 runs to 14 residues. Germline CDR1 reads ENHRY; CDR2 reads SYGVKD. CDR3 loop: CAISQGQGSYEQYF. The CDR3 region has the DNA TGTGCCATCAGTCAAGGACAGGGGTCCTACGAGCAGTACTTC.

The CDR3 DNA reads as TGCGCCAGCAGCTTGACTAGTTTTTTGACGGAGACCCAGTACTTC. It translates to CASSLTSFLTETQYF. This rearrangement joins TRBV5-1 to TRBJ2-5, with D perhaps TRBD2 (5 bases). CDR3 length equals 15 residues. The V gene lost 1 base and the J gene lost 5 bases, with 15 bases spanning the gap. In germline, CDR1 is SGHRS, CDR2 YFSETQ. The entire variable domain, with the rest obtained from reference TRBV5-1 and TRBJ2-5, is as follows: KAGVTQTPRYLIKTRGQQVTLSCSPISGHRSVSWYQQTPGQGLQFLFEYFSETQRNKGNFPGRFSGRQFSNSRSEMNVSTLELGDSALYLCASSLTSFLTETQYFGPGTRLLVL.

V usage is TRBV10-2 and J usage is TRBJ1-2; D is ambiguous. Trimming left V 2 bases short and J 0 bases short, with 13 bases between. This CDR3 contains 16 residues. CDR1 and CDR2 (germline): WSHSY, SAAADI. CDR3 DNA: TGCGCCAGCAGTGAGGCTGTGACGAAAGCTAACTATGGCTACACCTTC. Encoded protein: CASSEAVTKANYGYTF.

The chain employs TRBV13 and TRBJ2-7; 7 nucleotides match TRBD1. V lost 4 bases and J lost 5; bases outside the gene matches: 8. This CDR3 is built from 14 residues. The germline V gene encodes CDR1 PRHDT and CDR2 FYEKMQ (reference sequence). CDR3 protein: CASSYRTGSHEQYF. CDR3 sequence (DNA): TGTGCCAGCAGCTATCGGACAGGCAGTCACGAGCAGTACTTC.

The CDR3, as DNA: TGCAGCGTTACGGAAGGGTTTGGGAACACTGAAGCTTTCTTT. Its protein product is CSVTEGFGNTEAFF. The V and J genes are TRBV29-1 and TRBJ1-1, with unresolved D. In germline, CDR1 is SQVTM, CDR2 ANQGSEA. The V and J ends lost 5 bases and 1 base respectively, with 14 bases between them. This CDR3 is built from 14 residues. Full variable domain (outside the CDR3, taken from reference TRBV29-1 and TRBJ1-1): SAVISQKPSRDICQRGTSLTIQCQVDSQVTMMFWYRQQPGQSLTLIATANQGSEATYESGFVIDKFPISRPNLTFSTLTVSNMSPEDSSIYLCSVTEGFGNTEAFFGQGTRLTVV.

This clone was seen a few times. The rearrangement links TRBV11-2 to TRBJ2-7, with TRBD1 matching over 11 bases. With 1 base clipped from V and 5 bases from J, the junction kept 4 bases outside the gene matches. This CDR3 has 15 amino acids. From germline, CDR1 is SGHAT and CDR2 FQNNGV. CDR3 sequence: CASSLGTGGGNEQYF. The CDR3 bases are TGTGCCAGCAGCTTAGGGACAGGGGGCGGAAACGAGCAGTACTTC.

This clone was observed a single time. J is TRBJ2-7 and V is TRBV5-5; 8 bases are shared with TRBD2. CDR3 length: 15 amino acids. CDR1 and CDR2 from the germline V gene are SGHKS and YYEKEE (reference sequence). Trimming cost V 4 bases and J 0 bases; bases outside gene matches: 6. CDR3 sequence: CASSVTSAYSYEQYF. The CDR3 DNA is TGTGCCAGCAGCGTGACTAGCGCTTACTCCTACGAGCAGTACTTC.

J is TRBJ2-5 and V is TRBV5-6, with TRBD1 matching over 7 bases. CDR1 is SGHDT, CDR2 YYEEEE, per germline. The trim removed 4 bases at V and 3 bases at J, leaving 6 bases unmatched. The CDR3 spans 14 residues. In DNA, the CDR3 is TGTGCCAGCAGCCCGGGGACAGCCAAAGAGACCCAGTACTTC. Its protein product is CASSPGTAKETQYF.

The rearrangement uses TRBV29-1 and TRBJ2-6; 11 bases agree with TRBD1. The CDR3 has 19 amino acids. The germline gives CDR1 SQVTM, CDR2 ANQGSEA. V lost 0 bases and J lost 1; bases outside the gene matches: 8. Here the CDR3 reads CSVEDPWGQGDSGANVLTF. CDR3 in DNA: TGCAGCGTTGAAGACCCATGGGGACAGGGGGATTCTGGGGCCAACGTCCTGACTTTC.

J is TRBJ2-5 and V is TRBV4-3, with a tentative D call TRBD2 (5 bases). This CDR3 is built from 14 residues. Trimming stripped 1 base from V and 5 bases from J, with 11 bases between. Germline values: CDR1 LGHNA, CDR2 YSLEER. CDR3 in DNA: TGCGCCAGCAGCCAAGTAGAGGGTTGGGAGACCCAGTACTTC. Residues: CASSQVEGWETQYF.